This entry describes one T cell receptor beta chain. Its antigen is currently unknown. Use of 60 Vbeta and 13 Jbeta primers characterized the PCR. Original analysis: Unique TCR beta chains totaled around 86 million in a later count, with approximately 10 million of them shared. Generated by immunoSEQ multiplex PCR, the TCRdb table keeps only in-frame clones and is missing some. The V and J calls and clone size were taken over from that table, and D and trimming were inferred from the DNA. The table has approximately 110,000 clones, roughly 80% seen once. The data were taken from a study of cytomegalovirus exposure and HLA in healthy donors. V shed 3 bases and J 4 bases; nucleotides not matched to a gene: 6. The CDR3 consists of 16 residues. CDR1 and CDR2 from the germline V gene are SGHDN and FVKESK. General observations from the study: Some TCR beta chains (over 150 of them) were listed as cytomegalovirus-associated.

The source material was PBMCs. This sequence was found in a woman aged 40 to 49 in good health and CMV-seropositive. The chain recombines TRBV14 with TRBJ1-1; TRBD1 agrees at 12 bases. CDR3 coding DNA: TGTGCCAGCAGCCATCGGGACAGGGGGCGCGGCACTGAAGCTTTCTTT. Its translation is CASSHRDRGRGTEAFF.